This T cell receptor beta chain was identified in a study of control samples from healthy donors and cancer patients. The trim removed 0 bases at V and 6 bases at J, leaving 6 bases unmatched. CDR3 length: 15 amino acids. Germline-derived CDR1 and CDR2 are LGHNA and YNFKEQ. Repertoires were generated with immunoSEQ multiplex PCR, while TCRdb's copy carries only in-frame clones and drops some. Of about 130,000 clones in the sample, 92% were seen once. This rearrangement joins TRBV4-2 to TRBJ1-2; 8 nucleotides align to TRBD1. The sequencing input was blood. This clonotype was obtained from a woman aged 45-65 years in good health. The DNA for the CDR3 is TGTGCCAGCAGCCAAGAAACTTCAGGGGGCGATGGCTACACCTTC. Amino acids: CASSQETSGGDGYTF.